The sequence of this TCR beta chain was determined in a study of blood T cell repertoires in COVID-19 (dated by TCRdb to about 2020). Describing the broader study: Samples from collaborators originated in the United States, Italy and Spain and spanned both the acute and convalescent phases of COVID-19. The prospective study material was composed of cDNA or gDNA derived from T cells, B-cell-depleted T cells, or PBMCs. Subjects who had been exposed to COVID-19, were actively infected with it, or had recovered from it provided the deeply sampled blood TCRbeta repertoires that made up the dataset. A freely available public database, intended as a resource for researchers studying the immune response to SARS-CoV-2, is where the repertoires were released. The samples were drawn from two sources: the first 160 participants of the ongoing ImmuneRACE study, and 1,200 or so subjects contributed by 6 global collaborators. A de-identified subject ID, COVID-19 status, age in years and sex were almost always included in the sample metadata. Where available, HLA class I and class II types were obtained from metadata supplied by the sample provider rather than from assay-based typing. The investigation overall reported the following: How much clinical and demographic metadata was included differed by source and by participant, and the metadata was provided uncurated.

Turning to this clone: The target of this receptor is not known. No much larger clone is present one base from it, and per-base qualities are unavailable.

The immunoSEQ Assay, a bias-controlled multiplex PCR, was used to amplify TCRbeta CDR3 regions from genomic DNA. Per the original workflow: Within the assay, amplification of reference gene primers was used to estimate how many nucleated cells each sample contained. To quantify the absolute abundance of each unique TCRbeta CDR3 rearrangement, sequence reads were collapsed and filtered. For each sample, productive Simpson clonality was calculated by taking the square root of Simpson's diversity index across productive rearrangements. Sourced from immuneACCESS, this table was stored by TCRdb with only in-frame sequences that have V and J called. A share of the clones is absent; for the studies checked, an unresolved V gene accounts for under half, and the remainder has no known explanation. V, J and clone size derive from that table, while D and trimming were established from the DNA sequence. This sample has around 140,000 clones in its table, and under 90% of those were observed once. The ten largest clones take up roughly 9.1% of the sample.

The CDR3 has 15 amino acids, counting the end cysteine and phenylalanine. The kept DNA is CDR3 alone, 45 bases in frame from the first base. Trimming costs V 3 bases and J 0 bases, and their ends lie 9 bases apart. CDR1 and CDR2 are drawn from the germline V gene: SGHVS, FNYEAQ. Whole blood was collected in K2EDTA tubes by collaborating institutions according to the institutions' own protocols. For TCRbeta analysis, collaborators shipped samples in one of three forms: frozen whole blood, isolated PBMCs, or DNA extracted from either of those sample types. What was sequenced was peripheral blood. The source of this sequence is an older woman with active or convalescent COVID-19. Recombination connected TRBV7-6 to TRBJ1-3; D gene: possibly TRBD1, on 5 matching bases. The CDR3 reads as follows: CASSLGGHSGNTIYF. The DNA is TGTGCCAGCAGCTTGGGGGGTCACTCTGGAAACACCATATATTTT.